This T cell receptor (beta chain) was sequenced in a study of T-cell reconstitution after alpha-beta-depleted transplantation in children. This clonotype was counted ten times or more. Its matching antigen is unknown. During its preparation, the TCRbeta library received unique molecular identifiers. TCRdb passed the PCR reads through MiXCR, listing each CDR3 protein once. This table holds 55,000 to 85,000 distinct CDR3 sequences, approximately 11% found once. General observations from the study: Diversity and T-cell counts at one year after transplant derived mostly from new T cells. The study reportedly traced alpha-beta T cells about two months after transplant to several hundred expanded graft clones.

V shed 2 bases, J shed 1 base, and the junction held 1 base outside the gene matches. The CDR3 is 15 amino acids. Germline CDR1 and CDR2: MNHEY and SVGAGI. The rearrangement joins TRBV6-5 to TRBJ1-2; 10 bases align to TRBD1. Sequenced material: PBMCs, taken before TCRalphabeta/CD19-depleted stem cell transplant. The source is a boy aged 5-17 years with acute myeloid leukemia, due to receive a stem cell transplant. This CDR3 reads CASSYRDRGNYGYTF. The CDR3 DNA is TGTGCCAGCAGTTACCGGGACAGGGGTAACTATGGCTACACCTTC.